A single sample gave rise to the 6 T cell receptor beta chains below, sequenced in a study of blood T cell repertoires in COVID-19. The repertoire was sequenced with immunoSEQ multiplex PCR; TCRdb's copy has only in-frame clones and lacks some. The sample has more than 95,000 clones; 86% are singletons. The specimen was peripheral blood. The origin of the receptors is a human donor in a cohort sampled during active COVID-19.

This chain connects TRBV15 to TRBJ2-7, with D possibly matching TRBD1 (6 bases). The V and J ends lost 1 base and 4 bases respectively, with 11 bases between them. The CDR3 has 14 amino acids. Germline V lookup: CDR1 LNHNV, CDR2 YYDKDF (reference sequence). The DNA for the CDR3 is TGTGCCACCAGCAGAGTAGGACAGACGTACGAGCAGTACTTC. Its translation is CATSRVGQTYEQYF.

The V call is TRBV6-1, the J call TRBJ2-5; TRBD2 agrees at 10 bases. In germline, CDR1 is MNHNS, CDR2 SASEGT. The CDR3 covers 15 residues. The V gene end was trimmed by 2 bases and the J gene end by 3 bases; junction bases not matched to a gene: 3. The CDR3 here is CASSELTSGKETQYF. CDR3 nucleotides: TGTGCCAGCAGTGAATTAACTAGCGGGAAAGAGACCCAGTACTTC.

The rearrangement uses TRBV30 and TRBJ1-3, with unresolved D. Trimming took off 4 bases at V and 0 bases at J, with 10 bases between the two ends. The germline V gene has CDR1 GTSNPN and CDR2 SVGIG (reference sequence). CDR3 size: 14 residues. The CDR3 spells CAWTPEPSGNTIYF. The CDR3 coding sequence is TGTGCCTGGACCCCCGAGCCCTCTGGAAACACCATATATTTT.

The J gene is TRBJ2-5, the V gene TRBV5-4; the match to TRBD2 covers 8 bases. The CDR3 runs 15 residues. CDR1 and CDR2 (germline): SGHNT, YYREEE (reference sequence). The ends lost 4 bases at V and 0 bases at J; junction bases unmatched: 5. The CDR3 DNA is TGTGCCAGCAGCGCCGGACTAGCATACCAAGAGACCCAGTACTTC. Translating it yields CASSAGLAYQETQYF.

The chain recombines TRBV24-1 with TRBJ1-1; the D is unclear. From germline, CDR1 is KGHDR and CDR2 SFDVKD. The ends were cut back, 2 bases at V and 3 bases at J, with 9 bases in the middle. The length of the CDR3 is 14 residues. The CDR3 loop is CATSDSGSDTEAFF. In DNA form, the CDR3 reads TGTGCCACCAGTGATTCTGGGAGCGACACTGAAGCTTTCTTT.

The rearrangement uses TRBV5-1 and TRBJ1-2; no firm D call. This CDR3 is 14 amino acids long. Germline V gives CDR1 SGHRS, CDR2 YFSETQ. The germline V and J ends were trimmed by 4 bases and 9 bases, with 19 bases remaining between them. CDR3 in DNA: TGCGCCAGCAGCCCCGGGGTAGGAACTGGGAGCTACACCTTC. Translation gives CASSPGVGTGSYTF.